This T cell receptor beta chain was sequenced for a study of T cell repertoires in cytomegalovirus infection. Overall study results and limits: The ex vivo response showed dominance by HLA-C-restricted CMV-specific TCR beta clonotypes. Summed public TCR beta family frequency identified CMV carriers bearing the relevant HLA.

There are a few counts of this clonotype. Its antigen is not known. TCRdb reprocessed the reads via MiXCR and lists one record per CDR3 protein. Of more than 650,000 distinct CDR3 sequences detected, roughly 35% appear once; the ten largest clones hold 2.8%. This TCR derives from a human donor in good health (CMV status not recorded). Some clones in this sample may be carry-over from other donors' samples. Sequencing was carried out using PBMCs.

The CDR3 here is CASRPVGQGYYGYTF. DNA of the CDR3: TGTGCCAGCAGACCCGTCGGACAGGGCTACTATGGCTACACCTTC. The J gene is TRBJ1-2, the V gene TRBV6-2 or TRBV6-3; TRBD1 matches 8 bases. Germline V CDR1 and CDR2: MNHEY, SVGEGT. The V and J ends lost 6 bases and 3 bases, in that order; junction bases with no gene match: 9. CDR3 size: 15 residues.